This TCR beta chain emerged from a study of cytomegalovirus exposure and HLA in healthy donors (dated by TCRdb to 2015 to 2018). In the study overall: According to a later analysis, the approximately 130 validation repertoires were produced on the same platform as the 666 repertoires of the first cohort. The aim of the study was to test whether cataloging public T cell receptors could identify signatures of past pathogen exposure. Along with the roughly 700-subject first cohort, a separate validation cohort of 120 different subjects was used. To predict cytomegalovirus infection status, the study brought together high-throughput TCR immunosequencing, statistical association of individual TCRs with disease status, and machine learning. Study-wide conclusions, independent of this receptor: A few of the identified cytomegalovirus-associated TCR beta chains were confirmed in vitro to be specific for cytomegalovirus antigens. A later analysis had no HLA typing for the validation cohort, so co-occurrence there was scored across all 110 or so repertoires. In both the original and validation cohorts, the classifier was reported to diagnose cytomegalovirus status with high specificity and sensitivity. Subsequent analysis determined that TCRs grouped into clusters in the first cohort also showed a tendency toward co-occurrence across the roughly 130 validation repertoires, and 94% of cluster scores exceeded 0. The authors suggested that the approach could potentially be extended to other disease states and immunological phenotypes. The study listed approximately 150 TCR beta chains as associated with cytomegalovirus. While some public TCRs were present in many individuals, most TCR sequences turned up only very rarely across donors.

Concerning this clone: Its antigen remains undetermined. Base qualities are not recorded, but no much larger clone differs from it by a single base.

The donors were included in the validation cohort of 120 subjects, a group kept apart from the approximately 700-subject first cohort. Via the germline V gene, CDR1 is SGHNT and CDR2 YENEEA. The CDR3 measures 16 amino acids from cysteine to phenylalanine. CDR3 DNA only is kept here, 48 bases in frame from base 1. V sheds 0 bases and J sheds 2 bases, leaving 13 bases between their ends. Preparation of the library involved the immunoSEQ multiplex PCR assay. The paper's processing steps were these. To diagnose cytomegalovirus status from the catalog of TCR beta chain sequences, a statistical classification framework was built. TCRdb provides this immuneACCESS table in a form limited to in-frame rearrangements. Some clones are lacking; in checked studies, under half of them reflect an unresolved V gene, and why the rest are absent is not known. The DNA was the basis for D and trimming; V, J and clone size are from that table. The sample includes fewer than 200,000 clones, with approximately 96% observed a single time. More than 0.7% of the sample is held by the ten biggest clonotypes.

Source material: PBMCs. The sequence was obtained from a woman younger than 30 in good health and CMV-seronegative. The chain employs TRBV11-3 and TRBJ1-2; possibly the D gene is TRBD1, per 5 matching bases. The DNA sequence reads TGTGCCAGCAGCTTAGAGTGGACAACGAAGAACTATGGCTACACCTTC. Its coded protein is CASSLEWTTKNYGYTF.